This T cell receptor beta chain was sequenced during a study of blood T cell repertoires in COVID-19. Study as a whole: Researchers got acute and convalescent COVID-19 samples from the United States, Italy and Spain.

Participant ages covered roughly 18 to 89 years across approximately 25 US areas. The study assigned cohorts using participant-reported clinical history. Among Cohort 3 donors, those recovered had two negative PCRs, clearance, or symptom resolution. Method: immunoSEQ multiplex PCR; TCRdb's copy keeps in-frame clones and lacks some. The sample has about 300,000 clones, about nine tenths seen once. This CDR3 contains 16 residues. V lost 1 base and J 6 bases, leaving 19 bases between the germline ends. Germline-derived CDR1 and CDR2 are MGHRA and YSYEKL. The clonotype comes from a man younger than 40 who had recovered from COVID-19. J is TRBJ2-7 and V is TRBV4-1; D is possibly TRBD1 (6 bases). Sequences were obtained from PBMCs or T cells enriched from blood (not recorded which). CDR3 sequence: CASSQADRYGELEQYF. As DNA, the CDR3 is TGCGCCAGCAGCCAAGCTGACAGGTACGGGGAGCTCGAGCAGTACTTC.